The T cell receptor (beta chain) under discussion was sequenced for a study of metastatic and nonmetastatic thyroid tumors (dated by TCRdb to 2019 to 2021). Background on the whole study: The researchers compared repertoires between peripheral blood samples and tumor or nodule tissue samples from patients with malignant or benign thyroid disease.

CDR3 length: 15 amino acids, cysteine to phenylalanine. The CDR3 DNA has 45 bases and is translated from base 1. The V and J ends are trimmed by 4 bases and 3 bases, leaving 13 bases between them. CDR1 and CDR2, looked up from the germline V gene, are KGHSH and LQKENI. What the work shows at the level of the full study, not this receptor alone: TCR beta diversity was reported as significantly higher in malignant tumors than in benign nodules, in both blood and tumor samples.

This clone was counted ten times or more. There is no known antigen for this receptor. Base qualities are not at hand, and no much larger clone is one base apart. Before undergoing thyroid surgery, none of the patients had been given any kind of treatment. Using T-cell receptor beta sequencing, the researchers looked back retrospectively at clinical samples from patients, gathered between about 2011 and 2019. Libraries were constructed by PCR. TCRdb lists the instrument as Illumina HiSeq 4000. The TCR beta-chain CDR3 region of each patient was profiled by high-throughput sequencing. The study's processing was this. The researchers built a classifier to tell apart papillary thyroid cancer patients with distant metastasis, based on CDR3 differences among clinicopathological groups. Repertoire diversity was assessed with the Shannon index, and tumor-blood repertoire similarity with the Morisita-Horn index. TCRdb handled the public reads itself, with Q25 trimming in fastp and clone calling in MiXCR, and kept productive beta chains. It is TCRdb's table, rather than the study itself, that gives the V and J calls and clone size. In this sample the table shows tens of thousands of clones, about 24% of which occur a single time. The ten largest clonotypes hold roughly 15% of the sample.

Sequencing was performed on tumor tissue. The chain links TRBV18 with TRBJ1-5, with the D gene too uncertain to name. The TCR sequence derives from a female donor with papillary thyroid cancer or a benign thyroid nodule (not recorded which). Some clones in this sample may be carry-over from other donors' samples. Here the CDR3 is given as CASSRSGLNNQPQHF. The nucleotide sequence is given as TGTGCCAGCTCACGGTCAGGATTGAACAATCAGCCCCAGCATTTT.